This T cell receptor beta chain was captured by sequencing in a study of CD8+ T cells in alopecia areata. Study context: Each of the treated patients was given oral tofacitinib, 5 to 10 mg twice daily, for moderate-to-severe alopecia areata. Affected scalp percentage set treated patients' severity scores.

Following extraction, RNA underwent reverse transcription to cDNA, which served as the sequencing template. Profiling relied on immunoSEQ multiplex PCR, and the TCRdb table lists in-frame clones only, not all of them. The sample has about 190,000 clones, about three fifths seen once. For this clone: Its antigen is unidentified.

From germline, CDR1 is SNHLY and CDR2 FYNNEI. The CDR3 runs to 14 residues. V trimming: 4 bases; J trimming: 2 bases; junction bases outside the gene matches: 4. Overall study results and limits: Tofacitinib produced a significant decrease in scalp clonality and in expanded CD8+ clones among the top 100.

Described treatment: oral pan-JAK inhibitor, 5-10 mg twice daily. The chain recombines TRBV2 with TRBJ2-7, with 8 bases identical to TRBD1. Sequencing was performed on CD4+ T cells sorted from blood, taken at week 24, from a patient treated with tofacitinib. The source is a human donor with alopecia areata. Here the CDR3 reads CASSARGPTYEQYF. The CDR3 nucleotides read TGTGCCAGCAGTGCCAGGGGGCCTACCTACGAGCAGTACTTC.